A single sample is the source of the 15 T cell receptor beta chains below, sequenced in a study of T-cell reconstitution after alpha-beta-depleted transplantation in children. The TCRbeta library was prepared with unique molecular identifiers. TCRdb re-called the PCR reads with MiXCR, one entry per CDR3 protein. The table has approximately 270,000 distinct CDR3 sequences, almost 10% seen once; the top ten hold about a tenth. This sample comprised PBMCs from the stem cell graft donor, obtained from the stem cell graft. The receptors stem from a human donor who donated a stem cell graft to a child with SCID.

This clonotype was counted only a few times. The chain links TRBV5-1 to TRBJ2-2; no firm D call. Deletions cut 2 bases from V and 0 bases from J, with 11 bases between. Germline-derived CDR1 and CDR2 are SGHRS and YFSETQ. The CDR3 spans 16 residues. In nucleotides, the CDR3 is TGCGCCAGCAGCTTACTGACAAGCGCGAACACCGGGGAGCTGTTTTTT. Translation gives CASSLLTSANTGELFF. The full variable domain, with the rest looked up from reference TRBV5-1 and TRBJ2-2, is KAGVTQTPRYLIKTRGQQVTLSCSPISGHRSVSWYQQTPGQGLQFLFEYFSETQRNKGNFPGRFSGRQFSNSRSEMNVSTLELGDSALYLCASSLLTSANTGELFFGEGSRLTVL.

This clonotype was found a few times. This rearrangement joins TRBV20-1 to TRBJ2-7; 9 bases are shared with TRBD2. The V and J ends lost 2 bases and 2 bases, in that order; junction bases with no gene match: 4. Germline V gene data show CDR1 as DFQATT and CDR2 as SNEGSKA (reference sequence). The CDR3 covers 14 residues. For the CDR3, the DNA is TGCAGTGCTAGAAAAGCGGGGGGAACCTACGAGCAGTACTTC. This encodes CSARKAGGTYEQYF.

The gene calls are TRBV7-9 and TRBJ2-7, with 7 bases lining up with TRBD1. V was clipped by 5 bases and J by 2 bases; unmatched bases: 6. CDR3 size: 14 residues. Germline-derived CDR1 and CDR2 are SEHNR and FQNEAQ (reference sequence). This CDR3 reads CASSPGQAPYEQYF. For the CDR3, the DNA is TGTGCCAGCAGCCCCGGACAGGCACCCTACGAGCAGTACTTC. Drawing the rest from reference TRBV7-9 and TRBJ2-7, the complete variable domain is DTGVSQNPRHKITKRGQNVTFRCDPISEHNRLYWYRQTLGQGPEFLTYFQNEAQLEKSRLLSDRFSAERPKGSFSTLEIQRTEQGDSAMYLCASSPGQAPYEQYFGPGTRLTVT.

At least ten counts were recorded for this clonotype. V gene TRBV2 combines with J gene TRBJ2-7; D call uncertain. V was shortened by 7 bases and J by 2 bases, with 9 bases between the two germline ends. CDR1 is SNHLY, CDR2 FYNNEI, per germline. CDR3 length: 12 amino acids. The CDR3 bases are TGTGCCAGCACACGTCAGCCCTACGAGCAGTACTTC. Amino acids: CASTRQPYEQYF.

This clonotype was recorded at least ten times. The chain links TRBV5-6 to TRBJ2-6, with D uncertain. V dropped 1 base and J dropped 0 bases, with 8 bases sitting between them. The germline V gene encodes CDR1 SGHDT and CDR2 YYEEEE. This CDR3 is built from 16 residues. Written as DNA, the CDR3 is TGTGCCAGCAGCTTGATCAGCCTCTCTGGGGCCAACGTCCTGACTTTC. It codes for CASSLISLSGANVLTF. Complete variable domain (other parts from reference TRBV5-6 and TRBJ2-6): DAGVTQSPTHLIKTRGQQVTLRCSPKSGHDTVSWYQQALGQGPQFIFQYYEEEERQRGNFPDRFSGHQFPNYSSELNVNALLLGDSALYLCASSLISLSGANVLTFGAGSRLTVL.

This clonotype was recorded many times. The chain joins TRBV3-1 to TRBJ2-1; D uncertain. The CDR3 has 12 residues. Trimming pared 3 bases from V and 4 bases from J, leaving 4 bases between. Germline V lookup: CDR1 LGHDT, CDR2 YNNKEL (reference sequence). The CDR3 region has the DNA TGTGCCAGCAGCCAGGATTACAATGAGCAGTTCTTC. Encoded protein: CASSQDYNEQFF.

At least ten counts were recorded for this clonotype. The genes are TRBV29-1 and TRBJ2-1; D uncertain. The CDR3 covers 12 residues. Trimming stripped 7 bases from V and 4 bases from J, with 11 bases between. Germline V gene data show CDR1 as SQVTM and CDR2 as ANQGSEA. CDR3 region: CSALTRYNEQFF. In nucleotides, the CDR3 is TGCAGCGCGCTGACCCGATACAATGAGCAGTTCTTC.

The chain is built from TRBV12-3 or TRBV12-4 and TRBJ1-1, with 8 positions matching TRBD1. The CDR3 is made up of 15 amino acids. J was trimmed by 8 bases and V by 1 base; bases with no gene match: 9. The CDR3 region is CASSLEGQGGLEAFF. The CDR3 nucleotides are TGTGCCAGCAGTTTAGAAGGACAGGGAGGATTGGAAGCTTTCTTT.

The chain carries TRBV6-5 and TRBJ1-5; D perhaps matches TRBD1 (5 bases). Deletions cut 8 bases from V and 3 bases from J, with 23 bases between. The CDR3 runs 17 residues. Germline V CDR1 and CDR2: MNHEY, SVGAGI. CDR3 amino acids: CASRGHTVLLNNQPQHF. The CDR3 nucleotides are TGTGCCAGCCGCGGACACACAGTACTTTTGAACAATCAGCCCCAGCATTTT.

This clonotype has a handful of counts. V and J are TRBV29-1 and TRBJ2-5, with TRBD2 identical over 7 bases. This CDR3 comprises 14 residues. The V gene end was trimmed by 6 bases and the J gene end by 5 bases; junction bases not matched to a gene: 12. Germline assignment: CDR1 SQVTM and CDR2 ANQGSEA. The CDR3 coding sequence is TGCAGCGTACCCAAGGCGGGGGTCGGGGAGACCCAGTACTTC. It translates to CSVPKAGVGETQYF.

The DNA of the CDR3 is TGCGCCAGCAGCTTGGCCGACCTCAGCGGAAATGAGCAGTTCTTC. This sequence encodes CASSLADLSGNEQFF. The chain employs TRBV5-1 and TRBJ2-1; TRBD2 is a possible D gene (5 bases). CDR3 length equals 15 residues. Trimming shortened V by 0 bases and J by 7 bases, and 14 bases separated the two germline ends. Germline V gene data show CDR1 as SGHRS and CDR2 as YFSETQ.

The chain links TRBV27 to TRBJ1-5; a weak D match, TRBD1 (5 bases). This CDR3 spans 14 amino acids. The germline CDR1 and CDR2 sequences are MNHEY and SMNVEV (reference sequence). The ends were cut back, 6 bases at V and 6 bases at J, with 15 bases in the middle. CDR3 nucleotide sequence: TGTGCCAGCAGCCCCTCCTTGGGGACTCAGCCCCAGCATTTT. It is translated as CASSPSLGTQPQHF.

V and J are TRBV5-1 and TRBJ1-1; D is unresolved. This CDR3 contains 15 residues. Trimming shortened V by 1 base and J by 1 base, and 11 bases separated the two germline ends. Germline CDR1 reads SGHRS; CDR2 reads YFSETQ. Here the CDR3 reads CASSLNPNPNTEAFF. CDR3 DNA sequence: TGCGCCAGCAGCTTGAACCCAAATCCGAACACTGAAGCTTTCTTT. Full variable domain (outside the CDR3, taken from reference TRBV5-1 and TRBJ1-1): KAGVTQTPRYLIKTRGQQVTLSCSPISGHRSVSWYQQTPGQGLQFLFEYFSETQRNKGNFPGRFSGRQFSNSRSEMNVSTLELGDSALYLCASSLNPNPNTEAFFGQGTRLTVV.

The chain has TRBV7-2 and TRBJ2-1; the D gene is possibly TRBD1 (5 bases). The CDR3 covers 16 residues. Looked up from germline, CDR1 is SGHTA and CDR2 is FQGNSA. The V end was cut by 5 bases, the J end by 8 bases, with 22 bases between. CDR3 coding DNA: TGTGCCAGCAGCCTACTCTGGGGCCCCGAGGATTATGAGCAGTTCTTC. Its protein product is CASSLLWGPEDYEQFF.

The sample holds a few counts of this clonotype. This chain connects TRBV5-1 to TRBJ2-1; D is possibly TRBD2 (6 bases). CDR3 length: 17 residues. Germline V lookup: CDR1 SGHRS, CDR2 YFSETQ. Trimming removed 0 bases at V and 8 bases at J, with 21 bases between. The CDR3 sequence: CASSLGIADRGYDEQFF. DNA of the CDR3: TGCGCCAGCAGCTTGGGGATAGCGGACCGGGGGTATGATGAGCAGTTCTTC.